This record looks at one T cell receptor (beta chain) sequence and its context. This table comes from immunoSEQ multiplex PCR, and its TCRdb copy is limited to in-frame clones, with some not included. The repertoire holds approximately 330,000 clones, with just under 80% as singletons. The data were obtained in a study of cytotoxic CD8 clonotypes in ibrutinib-treated CLL. V was trimmed by 3 bases and J by 8 bases, leaving 14 bases between them. Looked up from germline, CDR1 is SQVTM and CDR2 is ANQGSEA. The CDR3 runs 13 residues. This TCR came from a human donor with chronic lymphocytic leukemia. This sequence joins TRBV29-1 and TRBJ2-1; D gene uncertain. The specimen comprised PBMCs, sampled before ibrutinib treatment. This CDR3 reads CSVDRQVFDEQFF. The CDR3 DNA sequence: TGCAGCGTTGACCGCCAGGTCTTCGATGAGCAGTTCTTC.